The 22 T cell receptor beta chains listed next were all sequenced from one sample in a study of T cell responses to AZD1222 COVID-19 vaccine (dated by TCRdb to about 2021). What this sample's time point label stands for: baseline before first vaccination. Library preparation was by the immunoSEQ multiplex PCR assay. The table was pulled from immuneACCESS by TCRdb, which kept in-frame rearrangements only. Such tables lose some clones; where checked, under half of the loss comes from unresolved V genes, and the rest has no known cause. For this sample the table gives approximately 100,000 clones, of which 92% were detected only once. Of the sample, about 1.2% is held by the ten largest clones. Material: peripheral blood, obtained on day 0 of AZD1222 vaccination. The source of these receptors is an adult in good health.

The chain employs TRBV6-5 and TRBJ1-5; the D gene is possibly TRBD1 (6 bases). The CDR3 contains 14 residues. Germline lookup yields CDR1 MNHEY and CDR2 SVGAGI. Trimming pared 9 bases from V and 7 bases from J, leaving 19 bases between. DNA of the CDR3: TGTGCCAGTAGGGGAACGGGGGCCGGACAGCCCCAGCATTTT. The encoded protein is CASRGTGAGQPQHF.

The V gene is TRBV6-5, the J gene TRBJ1-1; a weak D match, TRBD1 (6 bases). The V gene's germline CDR1 is MNHEY and CDR2 SVGAGI. The CDR3 sequence is 15 residues long. V was trimmed by 0 bases and J by 5 bases, leaving 13 bases between them. The CDR3 DNA reads TGTGCCAGCAGTTACTCAAGAGGGGGAGGAACTGAAGCTTTCTTT. This sequence encodes CASSYSRGGGTEAFF.

The V call is TRBV4-3, the J call TRBJ1-6; D unresolved. This CDR3 spans 17 amino acids. The germline CDR1 and CDR2 sequences are LGHNA and YSLEER. Deletions cut 0 bases from V and 0 bases from J, with 9 bases between. The CDR3 reads CASSQDLQSSYNSPLHF. The CDR3 DNA reads TGCGCCAGCAGCCAAGATCTGCAGAGCTCCTATAATTCACCCCTCCACTTT.

The gene calls are TRBV7-2 and TRBJ2-1; D is undetermined. The CDR3 is 12 residues long. Deletions cut 2 bases from V and 12 bases from J, with 11 bases between. Germline CDR1 SGHTA, CDR2 FQGNSA. CDR3 amino acids: CASSLIGWVQFF. The CDR3 DNA follows: TGTGCCAGCAGCTTAATCGGGTGGGTGCAGTTCTTC. Combining the CDR3 with reference TRBV7-2 and TRBJ2-1 gives the whole variable domain GAGVSQSPSNKVTEKGKDVELRCDPISGHTALYWYRQSLGQGLEFLIYFQGNSAPDKSGLPSDRFSAERTGGSVSTLTIQRTQQEDSAVYLCASSLIGWVQFFGPGTRLTVL.

J is TRBJ1-2 and V is TRBV7-9; TRBD1 aligns across 9 bases. The V gene end was trimmed by 5 bases and the J gene end by 0 bases; junction bases not matched to a gene: 7. The CDR3 spans 16 residues. Germline V lookup: CDR1 SEHNR, CDR2 FQNEAQ (reference sequence). This CDR3 reads CASSPIQGAANYGYTF. CDR3 DNA sequence: TGTGCCAGCAGCCCAATACAGGGGGCAGCTAACTATGGCTACACCTTC.

This chain uses TRBV11-2 with TRBJ1-5, with a weak D call TRBD1 (6 bases). The V end lost 3 bases, the J end lost 1 base, and 10 bases lay between the germline ends. CDR1 and CDR2 (germline): SGHAT, FQNNGV. There are 15 residues in the CDR3. The CDR3 DNA sequence: TGTGCCAGCAGCTTGACAACAGGGAGCAATCAGCCCCAGCATTTT. Amino acid sequence: CASSLTTGSNQPQHF.

This clone was detected a few times. This chain joins TRBV4-1 and TRBJ2-7; D call uncertain. There are 15 residues in the CDR3. Germline V CDR1 and CDR2: MGHRA, YSYEKL. Trimming removed 0 bases from V and 0 bases from J, with 9 bases in between. In nucleotides, the CDR3 is TGCGCCAGCAGCCAAGAAGGCGCAAGCTCCTACGAGCAGTACTTC. Translating gives CASSQEGASSYEQYF.

The chain uses TRBV5-1 and TRBJ1-1, with TRBD1 identical over 9 bases. With V trimmed by 4 bases and J by 1 base, 14 bases remained unmatched. The germline CDR1 and CDR2 sequences are SGHRS and YFSETQ. The CDR3 totals 18 residues. The CDR3 here is CASSTGQGGSAQNTEAFF. CDR3 nucleotide sequence: TGCGCCAGCAGCACGGGACAGGGTGGATCAGCCCAGAACACTGAAGCTTTCTTT.

The V gene is TRBV5-1, the J gene TRBJ2-7; 8 nucleotides agree with TRBD2. CDR3 size: 15 residues. Germline lookup yields CDR1 SGHRS and CDR2 YFSETQ. Germline trimming cut 1 base from V and 4 bases from J; bases unmatched to any gene: 7. The CDR3 here is CASSLFAGGHYEQYF. The CDR3 DNA reads TGCGCCAGCAGCTTGTTTGCGGGGGGCCATTACGAGCAGTACTTC.

The V gene is TRBV29-1, the J gene TRBJ1-2, with D possibly matching TRBD1 (6 bases). The CDR3 runs to 13 residues. The ends were cut back, 6 bases at V and 8 bases at J, with 19 bases in the middle. Germline V gene data show CDR1 as SQVTM and CDR2 as ANQGSEA. The CDR3 nucleotides are TGCAGCGTCGCCCGGGCTCCTGGGGGCGGCTACACCTTC. As protein: CSVARAPGGGYTF.

The chain couples TRBV27 to TRBJ1-1, with D uncertain. Germline CDR1 is MNHEY and CDR2 is SMNVEV (reference sequence). This CDR3 region has 13 residues. Trimming pared 4 bases from V and 0 bases from J, leaving 6 bases between. The CDR3 DNA reads as TGTGCCAGCAGTTACTGGATGAACACTGAAGCTTTCTTT. Amino acid sequence: CASSYWMNTEAFF.

This chain joins TRBV25-1 and TRBJ2-3, with 7 bases fitting TRBD2. The CDR3 covers 18 residues. After removal of 6 bases from V and 4 bases from J, the junction contained 19 bases not matched to a gene. In germline, CDR1 is MGHDK, CDR2 SYGVNS. In nucleotides, the CDR3 is TGTGCCAGCAGCTCCACGTTGGGGGAGGGGAGTGGGGCAGATACGCAGTATTTT. Amino acid sequence: CASSSTLGEGSGADTQYF.

The chain is built from TRBV19 and TRBJ1-5; no clear D. Germline V CDR1 and CDR2: LNHDA, SQIVND (reference sequence). CDR3 length: 15 residues. V was clipped by 5 bases and J by 5 bases, with 16 bases between them. In DNA form, the CDR3 reads TGTGCCAGTAGTTTCCGACAAATGAACGATCAGCCCCAGCATTTT. Its protein product is CASSFRQMNDQPQHF.

CDR3 region: CASSYFQGLDGYTF. CDR3 DNA: TGTGCCAGCAGTTACTTCCAGGGATTGGATGGCTACACCTTC. The V call is TRBV6-6, the J call TRBJ1-2; possible D gene TRBD1, 5 bases. In germline, CDR1 is MNHNY, CDR2 SVGAGI (reference sequence). CDR3 length equals 14 residues. V lost 1 base and J lost 6, with 12 bases in between.

This clone was seen a handful of times. V gene TRBV18 combines with J gene TRBJ1-3; D ambiguous. Germline values: CDR1 KGHSH, CDR2 LQKENI. CDR3 length: 12 residues. The V end lost 6 bases, the J end lost 9 bases, and 12 bases lay between the germline ends. CDR3 sequence: CASSTEAGTIYF. The DNA of the CDR3 is TGTGCCAGCTCGACGGAGGCTGGCACCATATATTTT.

This chain joins TRBV7-2 and TRBJ2-3; 7 bases line up with TRBD2. V lost 2 bases and J lost 1; bases outside the gene matches: 3. The CDR3 is made up of 15 amino acids. Germline V gene lookup returns CDR1 SGHTA and CDR2 FQGNSA. CDR3 in DNA: TGTGCCAGCAGCTTAAGAGCGGGGCGCACAGATACGCAGTATTTT. It specifies CASSLRAGRTDTQYF.

The V and J genes are TRBV11-1 and TRBJ2-7; a possible D gene is TRBD1 (6 bases). Per germline, CDR1 SGHAT and CDR2 FQDESV (reference sequence). V was shortened by 4 bases and J by 2 bases, with 12 bases between the two germline ends. The CDR3 contains 14 residues. The CDR3 DNA sequence: TGTGCCAGCAGCTCGATTGGACAGACCTACGAGCAGTACTTC. It yields the protein CASSSIGQTYEQYF.

This chain links TRBV12-5 with TRBJ1-5, with no clear D. V was clipped by 4 bases and J by 0 bases, with 10 bases between them. The CDR3 consists of 15 residues. Germline V gives CDR1 LGHNT, CDR2 FRNRAP. CDR3 loop: CASGSPDYSNQPQHF. CDR3 bases: TGTGCTAGTGGTTCCCCTGACTATAGCAATCAGCCCCAGCATTTT.

The V and J genes are TRBV7-6 and TRBJ2-1, with 12 bases matching TRBD1. The germline gives CDR1 SGHVS, CDR2 FNYEAQ. J gave up 6 bases and V 1 base, and 7 bases lay outside the gene matches. This CDR3 spans 17 amino acids. CDR3 in amino acids: CASSLDRDRGLVNEQFF. DNA for the CDR3: TGTGCCAGCAGCTTAGATAGGGACAGGGGGCTCGTCAATGAGCAGTTCTTC.

This clone has just one count. In DNA, the CDR3 is TGTGCCAGCAGCCTAGCTACGAGGGGCACTGAAGCTTTCTTT. Protein product: CASSLATRGTEAFF. V is TRBV5-4 and J is TRBJ1-1; possibly TRBD1 for D (5 bases). Germline V CDR1 and CDR2: SGHNT, YYREEE (reference sequence). Deletions cut 4 bases from V and 4 bases from J, with 14 bases between. The CDR3 runs 14 residues.

The rearrangement joins TRBV7-2 to TRBJ2-7; possibly TRBD2 for D (5 bases). From germline, CDR1 is SGHTA and CDR2 FQGNSA. V was trimmed by 1 base and J by 2 bases, leaving 12 bases between them. The CDR3 spans 15 residues. CDR3 coding DNA: TGTGCCAGCAGCTTAGGAGGAGCGGAGACCTACGAGCAGTACTTC. Residues: CASSLGGAETYEQYF.

The chain couples TRBV7-2 to TRBJ1-2; a possible D gene is TRBD1 (6 bases). The CDR3 is 13 amino acids. V gave up 3 bases and J gave up 5 bases, with 10 bases separating them. Germline loops: CDR1 SGHTA, CDR2 FQGNSA. CDR3 bases: TGTGCCAGCAGCTTGGAACAGGGTTATGGCTACACCTTC. Its protein product is CASSLEQGYGYTF.